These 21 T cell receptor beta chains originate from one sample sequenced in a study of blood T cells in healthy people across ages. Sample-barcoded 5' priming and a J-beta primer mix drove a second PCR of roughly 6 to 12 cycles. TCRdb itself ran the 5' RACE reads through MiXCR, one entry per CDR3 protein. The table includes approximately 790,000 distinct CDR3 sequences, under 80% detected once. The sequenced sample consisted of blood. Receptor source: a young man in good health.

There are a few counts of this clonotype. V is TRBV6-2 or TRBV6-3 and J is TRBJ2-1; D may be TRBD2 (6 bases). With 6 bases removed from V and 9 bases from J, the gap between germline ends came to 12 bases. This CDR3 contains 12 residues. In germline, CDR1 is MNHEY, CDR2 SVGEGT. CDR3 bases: TGTGCCAGCAGACGACTAGTGCGTGAGCAGTTCTTC. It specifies CASRRLVREQFF.

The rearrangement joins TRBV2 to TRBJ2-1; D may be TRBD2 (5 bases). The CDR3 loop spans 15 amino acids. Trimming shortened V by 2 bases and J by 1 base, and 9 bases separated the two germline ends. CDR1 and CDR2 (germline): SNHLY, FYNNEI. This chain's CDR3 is CASSEWAGSYNEQFF. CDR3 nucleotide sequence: TGTGCCAGCAGTGAATGGGCGGGTTCCTACAATGAGCAGTTCTTC.

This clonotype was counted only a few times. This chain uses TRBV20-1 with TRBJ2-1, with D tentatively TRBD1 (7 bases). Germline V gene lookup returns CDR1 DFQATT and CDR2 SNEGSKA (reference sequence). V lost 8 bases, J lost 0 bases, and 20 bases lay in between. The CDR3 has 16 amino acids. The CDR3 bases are TGCAGTCCGAGACAGGGCGGGGTTAGCTCCTACAATGAGCAGTTCTTC. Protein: CSPRQGGVSSYNEQFF.

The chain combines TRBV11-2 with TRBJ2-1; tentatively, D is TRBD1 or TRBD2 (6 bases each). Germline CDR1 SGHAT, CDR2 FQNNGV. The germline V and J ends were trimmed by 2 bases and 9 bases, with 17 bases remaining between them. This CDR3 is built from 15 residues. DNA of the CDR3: TGTGCCAGCAGCTTAAGGCGGGGTGGGGGCGGTGAGCAGTTCTTC. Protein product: CASSLRRGGGGEQFF.

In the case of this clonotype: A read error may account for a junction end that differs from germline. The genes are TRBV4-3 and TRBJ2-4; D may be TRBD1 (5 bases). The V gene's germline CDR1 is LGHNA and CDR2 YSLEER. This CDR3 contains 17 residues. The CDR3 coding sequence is TGCGCCAACAGCCAACGAGACAGCTCCTATGCCAAAAACATTCAGTACTTC. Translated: CANSQRDSSYAKNIQYF.

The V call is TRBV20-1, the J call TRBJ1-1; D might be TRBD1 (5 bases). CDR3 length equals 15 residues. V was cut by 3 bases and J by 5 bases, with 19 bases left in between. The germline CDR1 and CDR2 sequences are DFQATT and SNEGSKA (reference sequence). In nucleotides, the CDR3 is TGCAGTGCTAGTCCTACTCTGGGGTGGGGGACTGAAGCTTTCTTT. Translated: CSASPTLGWGTEAFF.

The CDR3 bases are TGTGCCAGCAGTTTAGAAGCGGCCAAAAACATTCAGTACTTC. Protein sequence: CASSLEAAKNIQYF. The V call is TRBV27, the J call TRBJ2-4; no firm D call. CDR1 MNHEY and CDR2 SMNVEV come from the germline V gene (reference sequence). V lost 2 bases to trimming and J lost 1 base, with 6 bases between them. CDR3 size: 14 residues.

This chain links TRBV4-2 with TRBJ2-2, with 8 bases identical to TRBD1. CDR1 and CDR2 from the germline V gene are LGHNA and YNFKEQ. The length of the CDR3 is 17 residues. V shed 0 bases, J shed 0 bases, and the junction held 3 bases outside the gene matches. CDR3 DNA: TGTGCCAGCAGCCAAGACGGACAGGGCGCGAACACCGGGGAGCTGTTTTTT. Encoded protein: CASSQDGQGANTGELFF.

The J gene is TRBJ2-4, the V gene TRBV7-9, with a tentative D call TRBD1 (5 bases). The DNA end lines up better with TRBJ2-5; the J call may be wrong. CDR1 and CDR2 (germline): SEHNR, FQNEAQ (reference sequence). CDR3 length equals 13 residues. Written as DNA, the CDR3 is TGTGCCAGCAGCTTCGACAGCCAATGGACCCAGTACTTC. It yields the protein CASSFDSQWTQYF.

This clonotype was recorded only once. The CDR3 reads CASSRDHSYEQYF. The CDR3 DNA sequence: TGCGCCAGCAGCCGGGACCACTCCTACGAGCAGTACTTC. This rearrangement joins TRBV4-3 to TRBJ2-7, with D possibly called TRBD1 or TRBD2 (5 bases each). Germline-derived CDR1 and CDR2 are LGHNA and YSLEER. CDR3 length: 13 residues. V was pared by 4 bases and J by 0 bases, with 7 bases between.

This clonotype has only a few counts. The CDR3 DNA reads TGTGCCAGCAGTTACGGGCTAGCGGGACTCAATGAGCAGTTCTTC. This translates into CASSYGLAGLNEQFF. The chain recombines TRBV6-2 or TRBV6-3 with TRBJ2-1; 9 bases line up with TRBD2. V lost 2 bases and J lost 6; bases outside the gene matches: 5. The length of the CDR3 is 15 residues. The germline V gene encodes CDR1 MNHEY and CDR2 SVGEGT.

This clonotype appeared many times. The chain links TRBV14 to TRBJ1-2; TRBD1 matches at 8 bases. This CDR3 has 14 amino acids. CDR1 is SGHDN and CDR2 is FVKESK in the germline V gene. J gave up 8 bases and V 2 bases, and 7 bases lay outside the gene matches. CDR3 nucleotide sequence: TGTGCCAGCAGCCAAACCCAGGGGGCTCGGGGCTACACCTTC. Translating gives CASSQTQGARGYTF.

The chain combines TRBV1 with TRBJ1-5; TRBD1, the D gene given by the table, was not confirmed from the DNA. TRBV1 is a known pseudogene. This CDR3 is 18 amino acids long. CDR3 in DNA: TGCACCAGCAGCCAAGAAGGATCGGCAGGGGTAGGCAATCAGCCCCAGCATTTT. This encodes CTSSQEGSAGVGNQPQHF.

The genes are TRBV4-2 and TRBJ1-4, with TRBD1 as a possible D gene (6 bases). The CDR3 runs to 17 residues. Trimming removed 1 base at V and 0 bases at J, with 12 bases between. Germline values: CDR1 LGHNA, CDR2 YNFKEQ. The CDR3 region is CASSQGTVFSTNEKLFF. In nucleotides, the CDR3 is TGTGCCAGCAGCCAAGGGACAGTATTTTCAACTAATGAAAAACTGTTTTTT.

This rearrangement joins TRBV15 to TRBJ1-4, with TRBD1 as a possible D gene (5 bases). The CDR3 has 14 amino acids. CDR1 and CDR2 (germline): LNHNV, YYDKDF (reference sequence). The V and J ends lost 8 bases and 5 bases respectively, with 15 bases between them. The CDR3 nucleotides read TGTGCCACCGGCTTTGGGGGGGAAAATGAAAAACTGTTTTTT. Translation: CATGFGGENEKLFF.

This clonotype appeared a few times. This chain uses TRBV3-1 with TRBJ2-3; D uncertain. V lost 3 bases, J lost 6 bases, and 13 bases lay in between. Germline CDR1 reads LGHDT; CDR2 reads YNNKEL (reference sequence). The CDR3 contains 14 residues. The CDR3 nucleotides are TGTGCCAGCAGCCACCCAATTGGCCGGGATACGCAGTATTTT. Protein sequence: CASSHPIGRDTQYF.

CDR3 region: CASSQVETGQNGYTF. The CDR3 region has the DNA TGCGCCAGCAGCCAAGTGGAGACAGGGCAGAATGGCTACACCTTC. The chain employs TRBV4-1 and TRBJ1-2, with 7 bases fitting TRBD1. This CDR3 has 15 residues. Germline assignment: CDR1 MGHRA and CDR2 YSYEKL. The V and J ends lost 1 base and 6 bases, in that order; junction bases with no gene match: 8.

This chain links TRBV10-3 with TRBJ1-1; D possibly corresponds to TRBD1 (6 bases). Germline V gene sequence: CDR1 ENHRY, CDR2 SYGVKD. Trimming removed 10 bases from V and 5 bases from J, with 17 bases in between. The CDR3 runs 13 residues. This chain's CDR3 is CATQGGGNTEAFF. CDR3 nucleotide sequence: TGTGCCACCCAGGGAGGGGGTAATACTGAAGCTTTCTTT.

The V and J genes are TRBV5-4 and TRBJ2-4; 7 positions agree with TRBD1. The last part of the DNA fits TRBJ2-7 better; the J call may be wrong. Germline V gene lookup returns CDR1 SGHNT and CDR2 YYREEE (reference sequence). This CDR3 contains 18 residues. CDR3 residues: CASNPTSRAQGNHYEQYF. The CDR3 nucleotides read TGTGCCAGCAATCCAACCTCCCGCGCACAGGGGAATCACTACGAGCAGTACTTC.

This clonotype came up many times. DNA of the CDR3: TGTGCCAGCAGCTTACGAACTGTGCTGGGGTCAAAAAACATTCAGTACTTC. This codes for CASSLRTVLGSKNIQYF. The V gene is TRBV7-2, the J gene TRBJ2-4; D uncertain. The ends were cut back, 2 bases at V and 4 bases at J, with 18 bases in the middle. Germline-derived CDR1 and CDR2 are SGHTA and FQGNSA. The CDR3 covers 17 residues.

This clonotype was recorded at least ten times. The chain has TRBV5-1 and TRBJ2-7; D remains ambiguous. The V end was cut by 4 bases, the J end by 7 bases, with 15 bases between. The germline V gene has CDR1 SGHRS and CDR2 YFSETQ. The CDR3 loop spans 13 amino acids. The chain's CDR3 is CASSPNPRTEQYF. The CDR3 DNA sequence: TGCGCCAGCAGCCCCAACCCAAGGACGGAGCAGTACTTC. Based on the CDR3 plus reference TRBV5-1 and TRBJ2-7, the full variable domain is KAGVTQTPRYLIKTRGQQVTLSCSPISGHRSVSWYQQTPGQGLQFLFEYFSETQRNKGNFPGRFSGRQFSNSRSEMNVSTLELGDSALYLCASSPNPRTEQYFGPGTRLTVT.